The 4 T cell receptor beta chains given below trace back to one sample, sequenced in a study of monozygotic twins with cystic fibrosis. Assay: immunoSEQ multiplex PCR; the TCRdb copy retains only in-frame clones and omits some. The table lists fewer than 30,000 clones, approximately 90% of them singletons, with around 0.5% in the top ten. Sequenced: blood. The receptors originated from a girl aged 2 to 10 with cystic fibrosis.

This clone occurred once. The genes are TRBV5-1 and TRBJ1-6; D unresolved. V lost 4 bases, J lost 5 bases, and 13 bases lay in between. Germline lookup yields CDR1 SGHRS and CDR2 YFSETQ. CDR3 size: 15 residues. CDR3 amino acids: CASSLEGQDNSPLHF. The CDR3 region has the DNA TGCGCCAGCAGCCTAGAGGGCCAGGATAATTCACCCCTCCACTTT.

J is TRBJ1-1 and V is TRBV5-5; no firm D call. The germline V and J ends were trimmed by 1 base and 4 bases, with 8 bases remaining between them. CDR3 length: 13 residues. The germline V gene has CDR1 SGHKS and CDR2 YYEKEE (reference sequence). The CDR3 sequence: CASSLFTGTEAFF. The DNA of the CDR3 is TGTGCCAGCAGCTTGTTTACGGGCACTGAAGCTTTCTTT.

V and J are TRBV25-1 and TRBJ1-2; perhaps TRBD1 as D (6 bases). Trimming left V 4 bases short and J 2 bases short, with 20 bases between. The CDR3 runs to 17 residues. CDR1 MGHDK and CDR2 SYGVNS come from the germline V gene. DNA for the CDR3: TGTGCCAGCAGTGGTGGGGGCGGGACACTTAAAAACTATGGCTACACCTTC. Translated: CASSGGGGTLKNYGYTF.

The CDR3 loop is CASSPGGGDQPQHF. CDR3 nucleotide sequence: TGTGCCAGCAGCCCTGGGGGGGGCGATCAGCCCCAGCATTTT. This sequence joins TRBV7-2 and TRBJ1-5; D perhaps matches TRBD1 (6 bases). There are 14 residues in the CDR3. V shed 5 bases and J shed 5 bases, with 13 bases lying between them. Germline CDR1 reads SGHTA; CDR2 reads FQGNSA.